A selection of T cell receptor beta chains follows, all from one sample in a study of blood T cells in healthy people across ages. TCRdb re-called the 5' RACE reads through MiXCR, storing one row per CDR3 protein. The data contain some 1.6 million distinct CDR3 sequences, approximately 32% of them singletons. The sequencing sample was made of blood. The source is a woman in her 30s in good health. Both conserved end residues are trimmed from each CDR3. A D gene is named only where the DNA matches it firmly.

D gene	V gene	J gene	CDR3 protein
NA	TRBV6-5	TRBJ1-2	ASSYVGADGYT
NA	TRBV3-1	TRBJ2-3	ASSQTEDTQY
NA	TRBV7-3	TRBJ2-1	ASSLRGGLGEQF
TRBD2	TRBV28	TRBJ2-1	ASSFRLAGIEQF
NA	TRBV5-1	TRBJ1-6	ASSLVIKGNSPLH
NA	TRBV5-1	TRBJ2-7	ASSLDERYEQY
NA	TRBV6-1	TRBJ1-1	ASIDRPGEAGEMGGEAF
NA	TRBV7-3	TRBJ2-6	ASSHQGANVLT
NA	TRBV12-3/TRBV12-4	TRBJ2-3	ASSLGIVGTDTQY
NA	TRBV4-1	TRBJ1-2	ASSLDTINYGYT
TRBD2	TRBV20-1	TRBJ2-3	SAQGLAGVSDTQY
NA	TRBV12-3/TRBV12-4	TRBJ2-1	AGSFGAEQF
TRBD2	TRBV15	TRBJ2-3	ATTASGLQSDTQY
TRBD1	TRBV15	TRBJ2-3	ATSGQRQGQRADTQY
NA	TRBV7-9	TRBJ1-1	ASSGGMNTEAF
NA	TRBV4-1	TRBJ2-7	ASSQVLRGTYEQY
NA	TRBV5-1	TRBJ2-1	ASSHQGGEQF
NA	TRBV10-3	TRBJ2-3	ASSKELGPDTQY
TRBD1	TRBV7-9	TRBJ1-4	ASSLATGENEKLF
NA	TRBV9	TRBJ1-1	ASSVGVENTEAF
TRBD1	TRBV12-3/TRBV12-4	TRBJ2-7	TSRLAAGQGLGEQY
NA	TRBV5-1	TRBJ1-1	ASSLAVMNTEAF
NA	TRBV10-3	TRBJ1-1	AISAPNTEAF
NA	TRBV29-1	TRBJ1-1	SVGGAAMNTEAF
NA	TRBV28	TRBJ1-5	ASRFVGKNQPQH
NA	TRBV4-2	TRBJ2-1	ASSQEGSSRDEQF
TRBD2	TRBV9	TRBJ2-1	ASSVARQSSGVDNEQF
TRBD2	TRBV5-1	TRBJ2-1	ASRRETRGDEQF
NA	TRBV12-3/TRBV12-4	TRBJ1-2	ASTGTMGIRGYT
TRBD1	TRBV13	TRBJ2-1	ASSPGGARREQF
NA	TRBV20-1	TRBJ1-2	SVLNGGMGYGYT
NA	TRBV20-1	TRBJ1-1	SARDLREPDTEAF
NA	TRBV30	TRBJ1-5	AWSGEGVGNQPQH
NA	TRBV20-1	TRBJ1-1	SASLIRDGRYMNTEAF
NA	TRBV20-1	TRBJ1-1	SAHTGIHEAF
NA	TRBV20-1	TRBJ2-1	SARGAGAKNNEQF
NA	TRBV20-1	TRBJ1-5	SAIDGGAIPLEPQH
TRBD2	TRBV10-3	TRBJ2-1	AISESSSGTACNEQF
TRBD1	TRBV29-1	TRBJ2-5	SVTRDRGYQEAQY
NA	TRBV3-1	TRBJ2-1	ASSQGPGYEQF
TRBD1	TRBV7-9	TRBJ2-7	ASSRGTGDRSCEQY
NA	TRBV7-9	TRBJ2-7	ASSLGPTTSSYEQY
NA	TRBV7-7	TRBJ2-7	ASSLACQAGLTYEQY
TRBD1	TRBV12-5	TRBJ2-3	ASGLGTGGGTDTQY
NA	TRBV29-1	TRBJ1-1	SAGLWNTEAF
TRBD1	TRBV7-9	TRBJ2-3	ASSLDETGTGFFSDTQY
NA	TRBV14	TRBJ2-3	ASSQDLGVTDTQY
TRBD1	TRBV6-5	TRBJ2-6	ASGGQGGANVLT
NA	TRBV20-1	TRBJ2-3	SASKSGSTDTQY
NA	TRBV20-1	TRBJ2-1	SARDYPGVNEQF
NA	TRBV7-9	TRBJ2-1	ASSFSRADEQF
NA	TRBV3-1	TRBJ1-5	ASSQWPRGKGQPQH
TRBD1	TRBV27	TRBJ2-5	ASSLTGTGARETQY
NA	TRBV10-2	TRBJ2-5	ASRQASQETQY
NA	TRBV7-9	TRBJ2-2	ASSFQTPGPGELF